This TCR beta chain is from a study of identical twins. From the 5' RACE reads, TCRdb called clonotypes with MiXCR, one entry per CDR3 protein. The sample has roughly 720,000 distinct CDR3 sequences, 15% to 20% seen once. The table lists this clonotype with a few counts. Losses at the gene ends were 6 bases for V and 4 bases for J; bases not matched to a gene: 7. Germline loops: CDR1 DFQATT, CDR2 SNEGSKA (reference sequence). The CDR3 runs 13 residues. These same records also appear under a second study, on T cells expressing NK-cell markers.

The sequence was obtained from a woman between 18 and 30 years old in good health. The gene calls are TRBV20-1 and TRBJ2-7; 9 nucleotides line up with TRBD2. The sequenced sample was PBMCs. CDR3 coding DNA: TGCAGTGCGACAATAGCGGGAGTTTACGAGCAGTACTTC. It specifies CSATIAGVYEQYF.